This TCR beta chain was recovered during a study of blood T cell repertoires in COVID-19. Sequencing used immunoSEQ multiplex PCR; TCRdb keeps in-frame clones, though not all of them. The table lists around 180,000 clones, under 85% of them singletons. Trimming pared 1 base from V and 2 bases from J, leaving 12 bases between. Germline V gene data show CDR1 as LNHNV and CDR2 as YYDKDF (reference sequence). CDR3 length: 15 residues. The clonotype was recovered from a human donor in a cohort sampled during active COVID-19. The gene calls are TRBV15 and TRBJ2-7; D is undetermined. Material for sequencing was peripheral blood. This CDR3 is CATSRGPGNTYEQYF. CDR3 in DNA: TGTGCCACCAGCAGAGGGCCAGGAAATACCTACGAGCAGTACTTC.